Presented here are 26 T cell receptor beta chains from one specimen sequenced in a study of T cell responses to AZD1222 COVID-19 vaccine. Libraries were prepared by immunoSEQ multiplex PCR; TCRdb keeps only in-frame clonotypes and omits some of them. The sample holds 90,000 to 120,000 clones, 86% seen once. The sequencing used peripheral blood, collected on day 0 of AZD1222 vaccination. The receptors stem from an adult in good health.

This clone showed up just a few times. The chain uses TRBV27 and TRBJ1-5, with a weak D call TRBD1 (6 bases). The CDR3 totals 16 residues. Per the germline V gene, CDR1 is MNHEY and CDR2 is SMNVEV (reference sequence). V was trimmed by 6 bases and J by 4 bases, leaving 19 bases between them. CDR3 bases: TGTGCCAGCAGCGCACAGGGCACCATAGGAAATCAGCCCCAGCATTTT. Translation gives CASSAQGTIGNQPQHF.

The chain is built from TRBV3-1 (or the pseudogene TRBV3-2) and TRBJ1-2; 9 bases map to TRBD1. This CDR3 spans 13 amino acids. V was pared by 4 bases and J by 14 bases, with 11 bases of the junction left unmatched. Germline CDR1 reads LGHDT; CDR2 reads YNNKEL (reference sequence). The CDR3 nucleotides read TGTGCCAGCAGCCCGGACCGGGACAGGGCGGGGACCTTC. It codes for CASSPDRDRAGTF.

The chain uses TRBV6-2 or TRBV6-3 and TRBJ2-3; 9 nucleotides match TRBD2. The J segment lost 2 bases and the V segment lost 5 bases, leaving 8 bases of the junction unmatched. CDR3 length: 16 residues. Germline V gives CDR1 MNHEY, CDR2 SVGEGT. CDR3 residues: CASSLKAGGYTDTQYF. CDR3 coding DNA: TGTGCCAGCAGTCTCAAAGCGGGGGGCTACACAGATACGCAGTATTTT.

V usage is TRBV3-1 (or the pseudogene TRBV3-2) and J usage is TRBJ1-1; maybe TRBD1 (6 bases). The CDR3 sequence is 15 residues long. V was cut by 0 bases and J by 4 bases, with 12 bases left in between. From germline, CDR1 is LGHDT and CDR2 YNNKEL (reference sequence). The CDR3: CASSQDSRGATEAFF. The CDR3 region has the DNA TGTGCCAGCAGCCAAGATTCTCGGGGGGCCACTGAAGCTTTCTTT.

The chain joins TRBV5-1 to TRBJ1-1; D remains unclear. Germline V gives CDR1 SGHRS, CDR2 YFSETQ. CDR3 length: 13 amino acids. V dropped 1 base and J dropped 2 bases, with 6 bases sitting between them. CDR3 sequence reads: CASSLLDNTEAFF. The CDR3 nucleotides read TGCGCCAGCAGCTTGTTGGACAACACTGAAGCTTTCTTT.

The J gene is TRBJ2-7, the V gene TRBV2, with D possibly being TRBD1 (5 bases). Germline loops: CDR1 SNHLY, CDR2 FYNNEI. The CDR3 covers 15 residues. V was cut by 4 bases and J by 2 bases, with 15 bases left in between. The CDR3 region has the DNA TGTGCCAGCAGTGTAGGTTGGGGCCCTGCCTACGAGCAGTACTTC. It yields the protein CASSVGWGPAYEQYF.

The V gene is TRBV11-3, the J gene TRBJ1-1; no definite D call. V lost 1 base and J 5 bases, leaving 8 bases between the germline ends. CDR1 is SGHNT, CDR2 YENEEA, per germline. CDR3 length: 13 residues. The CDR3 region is CASSLVGETEAFF. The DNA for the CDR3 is TGTGCCAGCAGCTTAGTTGGGGAAACTGAAGCTTTCTTT.

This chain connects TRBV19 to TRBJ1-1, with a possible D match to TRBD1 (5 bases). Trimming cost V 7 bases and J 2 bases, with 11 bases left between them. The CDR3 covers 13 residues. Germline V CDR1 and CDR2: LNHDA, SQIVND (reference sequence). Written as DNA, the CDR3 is TGTGCCAGTACGGGACGGACAAACACTGAAGCTTTCTTT. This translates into CASTGRTNTEAFF.

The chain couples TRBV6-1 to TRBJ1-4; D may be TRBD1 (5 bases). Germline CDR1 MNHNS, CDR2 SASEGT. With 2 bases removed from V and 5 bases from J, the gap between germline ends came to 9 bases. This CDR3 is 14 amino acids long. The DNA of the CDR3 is TGTGCCAGCAGTGAAATTCAGGGAAATGAAAAACTGTTTTTT. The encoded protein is CASSEIQGNEKLFF.

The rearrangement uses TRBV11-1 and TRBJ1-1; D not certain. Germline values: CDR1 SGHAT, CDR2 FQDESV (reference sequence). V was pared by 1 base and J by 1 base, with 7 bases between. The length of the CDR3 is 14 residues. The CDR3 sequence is CASSLERGNTEAFF. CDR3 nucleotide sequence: TGTGCCAGCAGCTTAGAAAGAGGGAACACTGAAGCTTTCTTT.

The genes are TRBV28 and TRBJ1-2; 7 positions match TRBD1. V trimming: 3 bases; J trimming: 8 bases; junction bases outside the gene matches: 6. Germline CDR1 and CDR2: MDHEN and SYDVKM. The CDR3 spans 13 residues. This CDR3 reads CASSFQGVLGYTF. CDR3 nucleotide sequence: TGTGCCAGCAGTTTTCAGGGGGTGTTAGGCTACACCTTC.

CDR3 sequence (DNA): TGTGCCAGTAGTACATCTGGGGGACAGCCCCAGCATTTT. Translating it yields CASSTSGGQPQHF. The rearrangement joins TRBV19 to TRBJ1-5; maybe TRBD1 (5 bases). The CDR3 has 13 residues. The germline gives CDR1 LNHDA, CDR2 SQIVND (reference sequence). Trimming left V 4 bases short and J 7 bases short, with 11 bases between.

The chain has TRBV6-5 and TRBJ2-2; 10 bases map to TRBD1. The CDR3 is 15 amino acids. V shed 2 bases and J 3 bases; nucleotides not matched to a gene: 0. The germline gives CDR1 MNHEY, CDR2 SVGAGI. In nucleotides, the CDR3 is TGTGCCAGCAGTTACGGACAGGGGGACACCGGGGAGCTGTTTTTT. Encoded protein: CASSYGQGDTGELFF.

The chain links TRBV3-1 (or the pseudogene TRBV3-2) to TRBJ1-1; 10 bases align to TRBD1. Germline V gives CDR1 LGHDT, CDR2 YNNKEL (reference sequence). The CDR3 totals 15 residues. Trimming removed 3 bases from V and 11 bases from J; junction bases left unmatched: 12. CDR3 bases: TGTGCCAGCAGCCAGGACACGACAGGGGGCCGGGAGGCTTTCTTT. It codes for CASSQDTTGGREAFF.

The CDR3 DNA sequence: TGTGCCAGCAGCTTGGCGGGTTCCTCCGGGGGCAATCAGCCCCAGCATTTT. Protein sequence: CASSLAGSSGGNQPQHF. The rearrangement joins TRBV5-8 to TRBJ1-5, with D hard to call. Trimming removed 0 bases from V and 2 bases from J, with 15 bases in between. Germline CDR1 reads SGHTS; CDR2 reads YDEGEE. The CDR3 length is 17 residues.

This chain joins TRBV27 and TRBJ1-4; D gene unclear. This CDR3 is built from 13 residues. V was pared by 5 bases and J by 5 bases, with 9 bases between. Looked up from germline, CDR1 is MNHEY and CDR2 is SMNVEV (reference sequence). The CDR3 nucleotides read TGTGCCAGCAGTCGCCGGGAGAATGAAAAACTGTTTTTT. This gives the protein CASSRRENEKLFF.

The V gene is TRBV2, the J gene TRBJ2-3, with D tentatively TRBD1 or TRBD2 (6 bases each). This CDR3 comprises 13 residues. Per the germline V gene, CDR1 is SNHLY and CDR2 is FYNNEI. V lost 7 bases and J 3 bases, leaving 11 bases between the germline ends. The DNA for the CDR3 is TGTGCCAGCAAGGGGGGTTGGACAGATACGCAGTATTTT. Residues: CASKGGWTDTQYF.

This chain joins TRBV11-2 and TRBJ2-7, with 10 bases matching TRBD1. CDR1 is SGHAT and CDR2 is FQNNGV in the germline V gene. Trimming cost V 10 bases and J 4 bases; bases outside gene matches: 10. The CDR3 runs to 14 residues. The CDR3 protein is CAIPWTGGLYEQYF. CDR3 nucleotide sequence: TGTGCCATCCCCTGGACAGGGGGACTATACGAGCAGTACTTC.

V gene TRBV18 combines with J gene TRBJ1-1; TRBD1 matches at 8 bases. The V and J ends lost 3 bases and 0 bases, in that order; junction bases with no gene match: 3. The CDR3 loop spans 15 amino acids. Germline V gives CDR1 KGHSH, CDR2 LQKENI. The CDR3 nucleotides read TGTGCCAGCTCACCGGGACAGGCCTTGAACACTGAAGCTTTCTTT. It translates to CASSPGQALNTEAFF. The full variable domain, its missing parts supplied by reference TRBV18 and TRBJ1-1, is NAGVMQNPRHLVRRRGQEARLRCSPMKGHSHVYWYRQLPEEGLKFMVYLQKENIIDESGMPKERFSAEFPKEGPSILRIQQVVRGDSAAYFCASSPGQALNTEAFFGQGTRLTVV.

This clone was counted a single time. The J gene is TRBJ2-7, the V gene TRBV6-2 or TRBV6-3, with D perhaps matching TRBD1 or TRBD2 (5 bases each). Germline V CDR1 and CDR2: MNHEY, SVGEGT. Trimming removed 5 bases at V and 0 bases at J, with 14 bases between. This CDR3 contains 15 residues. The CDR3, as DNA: TGTGCCAGCAGTCCGGGGACGGTAAGCTCCTACGAGCAGTACTTC. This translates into CASSPGTVSSYEQYF.

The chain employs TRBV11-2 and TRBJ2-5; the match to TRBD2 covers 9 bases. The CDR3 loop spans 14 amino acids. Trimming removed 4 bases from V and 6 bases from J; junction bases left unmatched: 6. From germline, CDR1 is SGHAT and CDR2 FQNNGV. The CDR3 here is CASSSGLAYQTQYF. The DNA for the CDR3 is TGTGCCAGCAGCTCGGGACTAGCATACCAGACCCAGTACTTC. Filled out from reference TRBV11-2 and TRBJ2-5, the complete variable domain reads EAGVAQSPRYKIIEKRQSVAFWCNPISGHATLYWYQQILGQGPKLLIQFQNNGVVDDSQLPKDRFSAERLKGVDSTLKIQPAKLEDSAVYLCASSSGLAYQTQYFGPGTRLLVL.

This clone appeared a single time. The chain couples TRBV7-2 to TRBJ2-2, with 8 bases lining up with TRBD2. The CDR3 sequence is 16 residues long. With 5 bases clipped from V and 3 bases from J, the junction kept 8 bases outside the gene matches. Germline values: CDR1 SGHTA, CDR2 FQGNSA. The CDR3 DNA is TGTGCCAGCAGCCCCCCCCTAGCGGGCCACACCGGGGAGCTGTTTTTT. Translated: CASSPPLAGHTGELFF.

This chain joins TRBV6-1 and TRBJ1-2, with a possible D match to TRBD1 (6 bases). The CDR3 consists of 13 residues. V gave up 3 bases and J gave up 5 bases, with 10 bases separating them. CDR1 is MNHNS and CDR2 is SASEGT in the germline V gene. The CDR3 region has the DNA TGTGCCAGCAGTGAGCAGGGGAAGTATGGCTACACCTTC. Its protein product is CASSEQGKYGYTF.

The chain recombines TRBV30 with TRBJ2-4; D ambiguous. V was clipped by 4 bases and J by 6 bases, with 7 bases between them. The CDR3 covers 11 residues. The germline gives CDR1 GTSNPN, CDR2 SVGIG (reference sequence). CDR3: CAWTGPNIQYF. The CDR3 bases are TGTGCCTGGACTGGCCCAAACATTCAGTACTTC.

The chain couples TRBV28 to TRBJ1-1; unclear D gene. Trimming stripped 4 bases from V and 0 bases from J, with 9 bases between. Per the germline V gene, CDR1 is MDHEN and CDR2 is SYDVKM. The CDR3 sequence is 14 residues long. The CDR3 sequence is CASSYSLMNTEAFF. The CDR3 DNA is TGTGCCAGCAGTTACAGTTTGATGAACACTGAAGCTTTCTTT.

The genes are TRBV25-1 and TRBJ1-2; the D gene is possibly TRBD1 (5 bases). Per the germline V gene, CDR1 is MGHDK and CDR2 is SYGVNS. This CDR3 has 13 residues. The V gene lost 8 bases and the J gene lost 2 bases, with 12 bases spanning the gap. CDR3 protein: CASWEGRNYGYTF. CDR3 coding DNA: TGTGCCAGCTGGGAGGGGCGGAACTATGGCTACACCTTC.